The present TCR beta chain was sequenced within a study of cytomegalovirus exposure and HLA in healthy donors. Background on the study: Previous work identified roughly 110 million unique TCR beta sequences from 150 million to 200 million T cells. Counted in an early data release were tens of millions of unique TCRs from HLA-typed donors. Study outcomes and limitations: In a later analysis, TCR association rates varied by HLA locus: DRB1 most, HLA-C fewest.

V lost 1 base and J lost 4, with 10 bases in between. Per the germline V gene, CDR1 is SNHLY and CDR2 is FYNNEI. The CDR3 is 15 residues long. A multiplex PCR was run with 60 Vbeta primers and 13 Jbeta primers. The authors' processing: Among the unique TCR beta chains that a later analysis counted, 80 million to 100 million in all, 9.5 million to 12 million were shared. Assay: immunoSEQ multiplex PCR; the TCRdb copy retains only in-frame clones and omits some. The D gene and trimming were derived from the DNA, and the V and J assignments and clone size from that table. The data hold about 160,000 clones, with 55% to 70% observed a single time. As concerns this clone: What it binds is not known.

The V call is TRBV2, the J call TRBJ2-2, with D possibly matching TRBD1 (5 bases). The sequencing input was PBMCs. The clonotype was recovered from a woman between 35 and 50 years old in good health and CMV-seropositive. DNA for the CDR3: TGTGCCAGCAGTGAAGAAGGGGTCCTCACCGGGGAGCTGTTTTTT. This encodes CASSEEGVLTGELFF.